This passage covers 26 T cell receptor beta chains from one sample sequenced in a study of read filtering for tumor transcriptome and immune sequencing. From around 0.4 ug of RNA, a library with molecular barcoded alpha/delta and beta/gamma adaptors was made. TCRdb ran MiXCR on the reads and lists one entry per CDR3 protein. This sample carries about 21,000 distinct CDR3 sequences, less than 25% of them seen once, and the ten largest clones take 24%. Material: a population of CD138-negative cells sorted from bone marrow. The receptors come from a donor at least 40 years old with multiple myeloma.

The sample holds many counts of this clonotype. The gene calls are TRBV10-3 and TRBJ2-5; no clear D gene. The CDR3 covers 13 residues. V was clipped by 4 bases and J by 2 bases, with 8 bases between them. Germline V gene lookup returns CDR1 ENHRY and CDR2 SYGVKD. The chain's CDR3 is CAISVNVQETQYF. The CDR3 DNA sequence: TGTGCCATCAGTGTGAACGTTCAAGAGACCCAGTACTTC.

This clonotype was counted at least ten times. The rearrangement joins TRBV20-1 to TRBJ2-3; D remains ambiguous. The germline V gene encodes CDR1 DFQATT and CDR2 SNEGSKA (reference sequence). Trimming took 1 base from V and 3 from J, leaving 5 bases between them. CDR3 length: 12 residues. The CDR3 sequence is CSARALTDTQYF. The CDR3 DNA follows: TGCAGTGCTAGAGCGTTAACAGATACGCAGTATTTT.

There are many counts of this clonotype. V usage is TRBV29-1 and J usage is TRBJ1-1; D is uncertain. Trimming stripped 3 bases from V and 2 bases from J, with 13 bases between. Germline CDR1 reads SQVTM; CDR2 reads ANQGSEA. There are 14 residues in the CDR3. Here the CDR3 reads CSVEREIANTEAFF. The CDR3 region has the DNA TGCAGCGTTGAGCGCGAGATTGCAAACACTGAAGCTTTCTTT.

This clonotype came up many times. The CDR3: CASSSGLASTDTQYF. DNA of the CDR3: TGTGCCAGCAGTTCGGGACTAGCGTCCACAGATACGCAGTATTTT. The chain carries TRBV5-5 and TRBJ2-3; 10 bases align to TRBD2. J was trimmed by 2 bases and V by 5 bases; bases with no gene match: 5. This CDR3 has 15 amino acids. Germline V CDR1 and CDR2: SGHKS, YYEKEE (reference sequence).

This clonotype occurred a few times. The V gene is TRBV19, the J gene TRBJ2-1, with 12 bases that match TRBD2. The CDR3 loop spans 18 amino acids. The trim removed 6 bases at V and 7 bases at J, leaving 16 bases unmatched. CDR1 LNHDA and CDR2 SQIVND come from the germline V gene (reference sequence). The CDR3 reads CASRDPGLAGGPRNEQFF. The CDR3 DNA is TGTGCCAGTAGAGACCCGGGGCTAGCGGGAGGGCCTCGGAATGAGCAGTTCTTC.

There are many counts of this clonotype. The chain carries TRBV7-9 and TRBJ2-4; D ambiguous. Germline lookup yields CDR1 SEHNR and CDR2 FQNEAQ (reference sequence). The CDR3 totals 14 residues. Trimming pared 3 bases from V and 2 bases from J, leaving 8 bases between. The CDR3 DNA sequence: TGTGCCAGCAGCTTTGATAAGTCCAAAAACATTCAGTACTTC. Protein: CASSFDKSKNIQYF.

This clonotype appeared a single time. The chain employs TRBV15 and TRBJ2-3; the match to TRBD2 covers 8 bases. Germline V CDR1 and CDR2: LNHNV, YYDKDF (reference sequence). V lost 1 base, J lost 3 bases, and 6 bases stayed unmatched. The length of the CDR3 is 16 residues. CDR3 amino acids: CATSRGREDSTDTQYF. In DNA form, the CDR3 reads TGTGCCACCAGCAGAGGGCGGGAGGACTCAACAGATACGCAGTATTTT.

This clonotype was found many times. The chain combines TRBV5-1 with TRBJ2-5, with D unclear. The V gene's germline CDR1 is SGHRS and CDR2 YFSETQ. V was pared by 4 bases and J by 3 bases, with 7 bases between. The CDR3 length is 12 residues. CDR3 nucleotides: TGCGCCAGCAGCCTGTCAGAAGAGACCCAGTACTTC. Translating gives CASSLSEETQYF.

At least ten counts were recorded for this clonotype. As DNA, the CDR3 is TGCAGTGCCCTGGTAGCCAAAAACATTCAGTACTTC. This sequence encodes CSALVAKNIQYF. The V call is TRBV20-1, the J call TRBJ2-4; D not resolved. The CDR3 extends over 12 amino acids. From germline, CDR1 is DFQATT and CDR2 SNEGSKA (reference sequence). V shed 6 bases and J shed 0 bases, with 6 bases lying between them.

This clonotype was counted a single time. V is TRBV12-3 or TRBV12-4 and J is TRBJ1-5; D might be TRBD1 (5 bases). CDR3 size: 14 residues. Deletions cut 7 bases from V and 2 bases from J, with 12 bases between. The CDR3 sequence: CASILTGGNQPQHF. CDR3 nucleotide sequence: TGTGCCAGCATCTTAACGGGGGGCAATCAGCCCCAGCATTTT.

The rearrangement joins TRBV11-2 to TRBJ2-5, with 10 bases identical to TRBD2. V dropped 1 base and J dropped 5; count of bases not matched to a gene: 7. The CDR3 has 16 amino acids. The germline V gene has CDR1 SGHAT and CDR2 FQNNGV. This chain's CDR3 is CASSLGASGRGETQYF. The DNA of the CDR3 is TGTGCCAGCAGCTTAGGTGCTAGCGGGAGAGGGGAGACCCAGTACTTC.

This clonotype was seen at least ten times. V is TRBV5-4 and J is TRBJ2-7; tentatively, D is TRBD1 (7 bases). Germline V CDR1 and CDR2: SGHNT, YYREEE (reference sequence). The CDR3 totals 16 residues. V was trimmed by 4 bases and J by 2 bases, leaving 19 bases between them. CDR3 protein: CASSMEGARKTYEQYF. The CDR3 DNA is TGTGCCAGCAGCATGGAGGGGGCACGGAAAACCTACGAGCAGTACTTC.

The gene calls are TRBV6-2 or TRBV6-3 and TRBJ2-7; 11 bases fit TRBD2. Germline assignment: CDR1 MNHEY and CDR2 SVGEGT. The CDR3 contains 17 residues. V lost 6 bases to trimming and J lost 2 bases; unmatched junction nucleotides: 12. CDR3 in DNA: TGTGCCAGCAGCACCGGACTAGCGGGCCGAACCCCCTACGAGCAGTACTTC. Translation gives CASSTGLAGRTPYEQYF.

This clonotype was recorded a few times. CDR3: CSAREDSYGYTF. As DNA, the CDR3 is TGCAGTGCTAGAGAAGATTCTTATGGCTACACCTTC. The rearrangement uses TRBV20-1 and TRBJ1-2; no reliable D call. This CDR3 contains 12 residues. Germline V gene sequence: CDR1 DFQATT, CDR2 SNEGSKA (reference sequence). Trimming took 0 bases from V and 5 from J, leaving 7 bases between them.

This clonotype was seen ten or more times. The rearrangement uses TRBV28 and TRBJ2-7, with D tentatively TRBD2 (6 bases). The V end was cut by 6 bases, the J end by 2 bases, with 14 bases between. This CDR3 spans 14 amino acids. Germline V gene data show CDR1 as MDHEN and CDR2 as SYDVKM. The CDR3 DNA reads as TGTGCCAGCAGAGCGGGCGACAGAGCCTACGAGCAGTACTTC. It encodes CASRAGDRAYEQYF.

V and J are TRBV28 and TRBJ2-7; D possibly corresponds to TRBD2 (5 bases). Germline lookup yields CDR1 MDHEN and CDR2 SYDVKM. This CDR3 spans 13 amino acids. Between the trimmed V and J ends, which lost 6 bases and 6 bases, there was a span of 15 bases. CDR3 in amino acids: CASSLPGFGEQYF. DNA for the CDR3: TGTGCCAGCAGCCTCCCGGGGTTCGGCGAGCAGTACTTC.

A few counts support this clonotype. CDR3 in DNA: TGCGCCAGCAGCCAGATTAACAGGGTCTCAGGGGCCAACGTCCTGACTTTC. It translates to CASSQINRVSGANVLTF. The chain links TRBV23-1 to TRBJ2-6; a weak D match, TRBD1 (6 bases). TRBV23-1 is an ORF for which the function is uncertain. CDR3 length: 17 amino acids. V lost 6 bases to trimming and J lost 4 bases, with 19 bases between them.

In its sample, this clonotype is medium-sized (0.01 to 0.1%). This chain uses TRBV20-1 with TRBJ2-7; 7 nucleotides agree with TRBD2. The CDR3 spans 14 residues. The ends lost 5 bases at V and 0 bases at J; junction bases unmatched: 7. CDR1 DFQATT and CDR2 SNEGSKA come from the germline V gene (reference sequence). The CDR3 protein is CSASRGGISYEQYF. The CDR3 nucleotides are TGCAGTGCTTCACGCGGGGGAATCTCCTACGAGCAGTACTTC.

A remark on this clonotype: Possible read error: a much larger clone is one base away. V is TRBV28 and J is TRBJ2-1; D possibly corresponds to TRBD2 (6 bases). The CDR3 runs 16 residues. Germline V gene lookup returns CDR1 MDHEN and CDR2 SYDVKM. V was pared by 6 bases and J by 4 bases, with 19 bases between. For the CDR3, the DNA is TGTGCCAGCAGCCCCCTAGCGTCAGGCACTTACAATGAGCAGTTCTTC. It translates to CASSPLASGTYNEQFF.

The table lists this clonotype with many counts. The CDR3 protein is CASSRQAPDTQYF. The CDR3 nucleotides are TGTGCCAGCAGCCGACAGGCACCCGATACGCAGTATTTT. The chain employs TRBV7-9 and TRBJ2-3; the D gene is possibly TRBD1 (6 bases). Trimming stripped 5 bases from V and 6 bases from J, with 12 bases between. Germline lookup yields CDR1 SEHNR and CDR2 FQNEAQ (reference sequence). This CDR3 has 13 residues.

This clonotype counts as medium-sized. This chain uses TRBV19 with TRBJ1-5; 10 bases are shared with TRBD1. CDR3 length equals 16 residues. Germline V gene lookup returns CDR1 LNHDA and CDR2 SQIVND (reference sequence). J lost 6 bases, V lost 6 bases, and 11 bases had no gene match. CDR3 region: CASRQTGGETPQPQHF. The DNA for the CDR3 is TGTGCCAGTAGGCAGACAGGGGGCGAAACGCCTCAGCCCCAGCATTTT.

This chain uses TRBV10-2 with TRBJ2-1; D tentatively fits TRBD1 or TRBD2 (5 bases each). CDR3 length: 17 residues. Germline V CDR1 and CDR2: WSHSY, SAAADI. V shed 0 bases and J shed 5 bases, with 17 bases lying between them. The CDR3 DNA sequence: TGCGCCAGCAGTGAGTCGCTGACGGGACGGGTCGACAATGAGCAGTTCTTC. It is translated as CASSESLTGRVDNEQFF.

The sample holds many counts of this clonotype. The V gene is TRBV3-1, the J gene TRBJ2-1, with D maybe TRBD2 (6 bases). This CDR3 contains 16 residues. Germline V CDR1 and CDR2: LGHDT, YNNKEL (reference sequence). The V and J ends lost 2 bases and 5 bases respectively, with 16 bases between them. The CDR3 sequence is CASSQRGGGNNNEQFF. The DNA of the CDR3 is TGTGCCAGCAGCCAACGGGGTGGAGGGAACAACAATGAGCAGTTCTTC.

The J gene is TRBJ1-4, the V gene TRBV11-2, with a weak D call TRBD1 (5 bases). CDR3 length equals 13 residues. V lost 7 bases and J 5 bases, leaving 11 bases between the germline ends. Germline V gene data show CDR1 as SGHAT and CDR2 as FQNNGV. The CDR3, as DNA: TGTGCCAGCACCCTTGGGGGGAATGAAAAACTGTTTTTT. Translated: CASTLGGNEKLFF.

This clonotype came up many times. CDR3: CASSPDSVWQYF. CDR3 nucleotide sequence: TGTGCCAGCAGCCCGGACAGCGTGTGGCAGTACTTC. The chain recombines TRBV11-2 with TRBJ2-7; weak D call: TRBD1 (6 bases). This CDR3 contains 12 residues. Trimming removed 5 bases from V and 9 bases from J, with 14 bases in between. Germline CDR1 SGHAT, CDR2 FQNNGV.

The rearrangement uses TRBV6-2 or TRBV6-3 and TRBJ1-1; 7 bases fit TRBD1. The V gene end was trimmed by 7 bases and the J gene end by 2 bases; junction bases not matched to a gene: 7. This CDR3 contains 14 residues. The germline V gene encodes CDR1 MNHEY and CDR2 SVGEGT. The CDR3 nucleotides are TGTGCCAGCAAAATTGGGACAGTAAACACTGAAGCTTTCTTT. Translating gives CASKIGTVNTEAFF.